This TCR beta chain originates from a study of blood T cell repertoires in COVID-19. Data came from immunoSEQ multiplex PCR; TCRdb stores just in-frame clones and leaves some out. The repertoire holds some 200,000 clones, with roughly 79% as singletons. The J segment lost 3 bases and the V segment lost 5 bases, leaving 4 bases of the junction unmatched. The CDR3 runs to 16 residues. Germline V gene data show CDR1 as MNHEY and CDR2 as SMNVEV (reference sequence). Seattle patient enrollment occurred during active infection, with longitudinal follow-up thereafter. The chain employs TRBV27 and TRBJ2-1; 13 bases fit TRBD2. The source of this sequence is a middle-aged woman with COVID-19, enrolled during active disease. The sequencing sample was made of peripheral blood. The DNA for the CDR3 is TGTGCCAGCAGTCCAAGACTAGCGGGAGGCTACAATGAGCAGTTCTTC. Its translation: CASSPRLAGGYNEQFF.